The 32 T cell receptor beta chains listed next were all sequenced from one sample in a study of blood T cells in healthy people across ages. A second PCR of 7 to 11 cycles used a sample-barcoded 5' primer and a J-beta primer mix. TCRdb reprocessed the 5' RACE reads with MiXCR, giving one entry per CDR3 protein. The sample has around 500,000 distinct CDR3 sequences; approximately 26% are singletons. The sample also formed part of further work on T cells of mothers and their children.

The sample consisted of blood. The source is a boy aged 2 to 9 in good health.

This clonotype was seen a handful of times. The J gene is TRBJ2-3, the V gene TRBV5-1; unclear D gene. V shed 4 bases and J shed 5 bases, with 11 bases lying between them. The germline gives CDR1 SGHRS, CDR2 YFSETQ. The CDR3 runs to 13 residues. The CDR3 region is CASSLGDGDTQYF. The CDR3 DNA reads as TGCGCCAGCAGCCTGGGTGATGGAGATACGCAGTATTTT. Full variable domain (rest looked up from reference TRBV5-1 and TRBJ2-3): KAGVTQTPRYLIKTRGQQVTLSCSPISGHRSVSWYQQTPGQGLQFLFEYFSETQRNKGNFPGRFSGRQFSNSRSEMNVSTLELGDSALYLCASSLGDGDTQYFGPGTRLTVL.

This clonotype was detected ten times or more. The CDR3 DNA reads TGTGCCAGCAGTTTAAGGAGGCTGAAGACCCAGTACTTC. Amino acids: CASSLRRLKTQYF. The chain is built from TRBV12-3 or TRBV12-4 and TRBJ2-5, with D possibly being TRBD2 (5 bases). The CDR3 is 13 residues long. Trimming pared 2 bases from V and 6 bases from J, leaving 10 bases between.

This chain links TRBV18 with TRBJ1-2, with TRBD1 as a possible D gene (5 bases). The CDR3 sequence is 15 residues long. V was pared by 3 bases and J by 1 base, with 12 bases between. The germline V gene has CDR1 KGHSH and CDR2 LQKENI. CDR3 protein: CASSPYRGLNYGYTF. DNA for the CDR3: TGTGCCAGCTCACCGTATCGGGGCCTTAACTATGGCTACACCTTC.

V and J are TRBV25-1 and TRBJ1-1; D unresolved. Trimming pared 6 bases from V and 1 base from J, leaving 12 bases between. CDR3 length equals 14 residues. Germline assignment: CDR1 MGHDK and CDR2 SYGVNS. The CDR3 DNA reads TGTGCCAGCAGCGATGCGGTTCCGAACACTGAAGCTTTCTTT. Protein: CASSDAVPNTEAFF.

The V gene is TRBV20-1, the J gene TRBJ2-5; 12 positions agree with TRBD2. The DNA matches TRBJ2-1 better at its end, which makes the J call doubtful. The CDR3 has 14 amino acids. Germline V CDR1 and CDR2: DFQATT, SNEGSKA (reference sequence). The CDR3 region has the DNA TGCAGTGCCCAGACTAGCGGGGGTAGAAATGAGCAGTTCTTC. Encoded protein: CSAQTSGGRNEQFF.

The chain joins TRBV20-1 to TRBJ2-4, with 7 nucleotides matching TRBD2. This CDR3 is built from 19 residues. J gave up 0 bases and V 0 bases, and 14 bases lay outside the gene matches. Germline-derived CDR1 and CDR2 are DFQATT and SNEGSKA (reference sequence). CDR3 amino acids: CSARDLTSENPIAKNIQYF. Written as DNA, the CDR3 is TGCAGTGCTAGAGATCTCACTAGCGAGAACCCGATAGCCAAAAACATTCAGTACTTC.

This clonotype was recorded a few times. The chain recombines TRBV29-1 with TRBJ2-3; D possibly corresponds to TRBD1 (6 bases). This CDR3 is 12 amino acids long. Germline CDR1 is SQVTM and CDR2 is ANQGSEA. In DNA, the CDR3 is TGCACCTTGGGGACAAGCACAGATACGCAGTATTTT. Translation: CTLGTSTDTQYF.

The genes are TRBV15 and TRBJ2-3; no clear D gene. The CDR3 length is 14 residues. Germline-derived CDR1 and CDR2 are LNHNV and YYDKDF (reference sequence). V was cut by 9 bases and J by 0 bases, with 13 bases left in between. For the CDR3, the DNA is TGTGCCACAGAGGCAGGAACTAGCACAGATACGCAGTATTTT. Its protein is CATEAGTSTDTQYF.

The chain uses TRBV12-3 or TRBV12-4 and TRBJ2-7; D is uncertain. TRBJ2-1 matches the DNA end more closely, so the J call is doubtful. CDR3 size: 17 residues. The CDR3 DNA follows: TGTGCCAGCAGTTTAGGGATCGTCCGTCTCCCGGTGGGTGAGCAGTTCTTC. Encoded protein: CASSLGIVRLPVGEQFF.

The table lists this clonotype with many counts. V gene TRBV12-3 or TRBV12-4 combines with J gene TRBJ1-1; weak D call: TRBD1 (5 bases). There are 16 residues in the CDR3. V dropped 1 base and J dropped 4 bases, with 16 bases sitting between them. For the CDR3, the DNA is TGTGCCAGCAGTTTAGAAAGGACATGGGTGGCCACTGAAGCTTTCTTT. Translating gives CASSLERTWVATEAFF.

This clonotype was counted at least ten times. V and J are TRBV20-1 and TRBJ2-5; 8 positions match TRBD2. Germline loops: CDR1 DFQATT, CDR2 SNEGSKA (reference sequence). CDR3 length: 12 residues. CDR3 loop: CSPGGRRETQYF. The CDR3 DNA reads TGCAGCCCGGGGGGGCGAAGAGAGACCCAGTACTTC.

This clonotype is a singleton in its sample. As DNA, the CDR3 is TGCAGTGCTAGAGGACTAGCGGCAGATACGCAGTATTTT. Its translation is CSARGLAADTQYF. V and J are TRBV20-1 and TRBJ2-3; 9 nucleotides line up with TRBD2. From germline, CDR1 is DFQATT and CDR2 SNEGSKA (reference sequence). The CDR3 loop spans 13 amino acids. V gave up 1 base and J gave up 4 bases; unmatched junction bases: 0.

The J gene is TRBJ2-1, the V gene TRBV10-3; 7 bases are a match to TRBD1. The CDR3 length is 16 residues. V trimming: 4 bases; J trimming: 1 base; junction bases outside the gene matches: 7. The germline V gene encodes CDR1 ENHRY and CDR2 SYGVKD. The CDR3 sequence is CAISVTGAGSYNEQFF. The CDR3 nucleotides read TGTGCCATCAGTGTTACAGGGGCCGGATCCTACAATGAGCAGTTCTTC.

A few counts support this clonotype. Sequence at one end of the junction differs from germline and may be a read error. V is TRBV27 and J is TRBJ1-1, with D tentatively TRBD1 (5 bases). Germline V gene sequence: CDR1 MNHEY, CDR2 SMNVEV (reference sequence). This CDR3 has 11 residues. CDR3 protein: CASSLGTEALF. In nucleotides, the CDR3 is TGTGCCAGCAGTTTGGGGACTGAAGCTCTCTTT.

The gene calls are TRBV29-1 and TRBJ1-2; unclear D gene. V lost 6 bases and J lost 0, with 14 bases in between. The CDR3 runs to 14 residues. The germline gives CDR1 SQVTM, CDR2 ANQGSEA. The CDR3 sequence is CSVGLGVANYGYTF. The CDR3 nucleotides read TGCAGCGTGGGTTTGGGCGTAGCTAACTATGGCTACACCTTC.

The count of this clonotype is one. The chain combines TRBV7-2 with TRBJ2-1, with D possibly matching TRBD2 (7 bases). The ends were cut back, 3 bases at V and 4 bases at J, with 10 bases in the middle. The CDR3 sequence is 14 residues long. CDR1 and CDR2 from the germline V gene are SGHTA and FQGNSA. Written as DNA, the CDR3 is TGTGCCAGCAGCTTTGCGGGGGCATACAATGAGCAGTTCTTC. It yields the protein CASSFAGAYNEQFF.

This clonotype was found a few times. The chain couples TRBV6-6 to TRBJ2-7, with D possibly being TRBD1 (6 bases). Germline V CDR1 and CDR2: MNHNY, SVGAGI (reference sequence). V dropped 0 bases and J dropped 2 bases, with 11 bases sitting between them. The CDR3 runs to 15 residues. The CDR3 protein is CASSYSPGTTYEQYF. The CDR3 nucleotides are TGTGCCAGCAGTTACTCGCCAGGGACAACCTACGAGCAGTACTTC.

This sequence joins TRBV7-3 and TRBJ2-5; no reliable D call. The CDR3 is 13 residues long. CDR1 is SGHTA, CDR2 FQGTGA, per germline. V was pared by 5 bases and J by 3 bases, with 10 bases between. DNA of the CDR3: TGTGCCAGCAGCAGGTGGGGTGAAGAGACCCAGTACTTC. It translates to CASSRWGEETQYF.

The CDR3 protein is CASSPTGGEQETQYF. The DNA of the CDR3 is TGTGCCAGCAGCCCAACCGGGGGGGAGCAAGAGACCCAGTACTTC. The V call is TRBV12-3 or TRBV12-4, the J call TRBJ2-5, with TRBD2 identical over 8 bases. The CDR3 sequence is 15 residues long. V dropped 6 bases and J dropped 2; count of bases not matched to a gene: 8.

The chain couples TRBV20-1 to TRBJ2-5, with no clear D. The V end lost 6 bases, the J end lost 2 bases, and 10 bases lay between the germline ends. The CDR3 is 12 amino acids. From germline, CDR1 is DFQATT and CDR2 SNEGSKA (reference sequence). The chain's CDR3 is CSADPLQETQYF. CDR3 DNA: TGCAGTGCGGACCCCTTACAAGAGACCCAGTACTTC.

The chain carries TRBV10-2 and TRBJ2-3; no clear D. Germline CDR1 reads WSHSY; CDR2 reads SAAADI. The CDR3 is 15 residues long. V was cut by 6 bases and J by 2 bases, with 15 bases left in between. The chain's CDR3 is CASSAMAEFTDTQYF. The CDR3 nucleotides are TGCGCCAGCAGCGCCATGGCGGAGTTCACAGATACGCAGTATTTT.

The genes are TRBV13 and TRBJ2-4, with 9 positions matching TRBD1. After removal of 3 bases from V and 5 bases from J, the junction contained 5 bases not matched to a gene. The CDR3 covers 15 residues. The germline gives CDR1 PRHDT, CDR2 FYEKMQ (reference sequence). CDR3 amino acids: CASSFGGQGQNIQYF. The CDR3 DNA is TGTGCCAGCAGCTTCGGGGGACAGGGCCAAAACATTCAGTACTTC.

J is TRBJ2-5 and V is TRBV24-1; tentatively, D is TRBD1 (5 bases). Germline-derived CDR1 and CDR2 are KGHDR and SFDVKD. The ends were cut back, 2 bases at V and 5 bases at J, with 5 bases in the middle. The length of the CDR3 is 12 residues. The CDR3 nucleotides are TGTGCCACCAGTGATTCAGGGGAGACCCAGTACTTC. Residues: CATSDSGETQYF.

This clonotype was seen a few times. The chain links TRBV11-2 to TRBJ2-5, with TRBD2 matching 9 bases. The J call is uncertain, as TRBJ2-7 better fits the DNA end. Germline V gene lookup returns CDR1 SGHAT and CDR2 FQNNGV. The CDR3 extends over 16 amino acids. CDR3 amino acids: CASSLDISGGTYEQYF. CDR3 nucleotide sequence: TGTGCCAGCAGCTTAGATATTAGCGGGGGAACCTACGAGCAGTACTTC.

The V call is TRBV3-1, the J call TRBJ2-2, with 9 bases matching TRBD2. This CDR3 has 15 residues. The trim removed 1 base at V and 10 bases at J, leaving 7 bases unmatched. CDR1 LGHDT and CDR2 YNNKEL come from the germline V gene (reference sequence). The CDR3 sequence is CASSQALLAGSELFF. CDR3 sequence (DNA): TGTGCCAGCAGCCAAGCGCTCCTAGCGGGATCGGAGCTGTTTTTT.

J is TRBJ2-3 and V is TRBV15; perhaps D is TRBD1 or TRBD2 (6 bases each). CDR1 LNHNV and CDR2 YYDKDF come from the germline V gene (reference sequence). The germline V and J ends were trimmed by 0 bases and 4 bases, with 11 bases remaining between them. There are 15 residues in the CDR3. This CDR3 is CATSREAEGADTQYF. CDR3 in DNA: TGTGCCACCAGCAGAGAAGCGGAGGGGGCAGATACGCAGTATTTT.

In its sample, this clonotype was seen a few times. The rearrangement uses TRBV27 and TRBJ1-6, with a tentative D call TRBD1 (5 bases). The CDR3 is 15 amino acids. V shed 6 bases and J shed 10 bases, with 19 bases lying between them. Germline CDR1 MNHEY, CDR2 SMNVEV (reference sequence). The CDR3 protein is CASRPGRGNGSPLHF. CDR3 nucleotide sequence: TGTGCCAGCAGACCGGGGAGGGGAAACGGGTCACCCCTCCACTTT.

The chain recombines TRBV12-3 or TRBV12-4 with TRBJ2-3; the D gene is possibly TRBD2 (6 bases). V lost 3 bases to trimming and J lost 6 bases, with 13 bases between them. The CDR3 consists of 14 residues. CDR3 region: CASSLEGSGDTQYF. The CDR3 DNA reads as TGTGCCAGCAGTTTGGAGGGGTCGGGGGATACGCAGTATTTT.

This clonotype was recorded at least ten times. V gene TRBV7-2 combines with J gene TRBJ2-5; tentatively, D is TRBD1 (5 bases). This CDR3 is built from 14 residues. With 5 bases removed from V and 4 bases from J, the gap between germline ends came to 14 bases. The V gene's germline CDR1 is SGHTA and CDR2 FQGNSA. CDR3 in DNA: TGTGCCAGCAGCCTAGGGGCAGGGCGAGAGACCCAGTACTTC. Translation gives CASSLGAGRETQYF.

This clonotype was counted only a few times. The chain couples TRBV12-3 or TRBV12-4 to TRBJ1-1, with 7 bases that match TRBD1. V was clipped by 5 bases and J by 1 base; unmatched bases: 4. The CDR3 has 14 amino acids. CDR3 sequence: CASSTTGQNTEAFF. The CDR3 DNA sequence: TGTGCCAGCAGTACGACAGGGCAGAACACTGAAGCTTTCTTT.

This clonotype was detected only a few times. The genes are TRBV20-1 and TRBJ2-3; either TRBD1 or TRBD2 may fit D (6 bases each). The CDR3 runs 15 residues. The germline CDR1 and CDR2 sequences are DFQATT and SNEGSKA (reference sequence). V was pared by 6 bases and J by 5 bases, with 21 bases between. DNA for the CDR3: TGCAGTGCCCCGTCGGGGGCAGCCGCGGGAGATACGCAGTATTTT. Its protein product is CSAPSGAAAGDTQYF.

The chain uses TRBV5-1 and TRBJ2-2, with TRBD2 as a possible D gene (5 bases). V shed 5 bases and J shed 4 bases, with 18 bases lying between them. This CDR3 is built from 16 residues. Germline lookup yields CDR1 SGHRS and CDR2 YFSETQ. Written as DNA, the CDR3 is TGCGCCAGCAGTTTAAGCGGACGGCTTATCACCGGGGAGCTGTTTTTT. Amino acids: CASSLSGRLITGELFF.